This entry concerns a single T cell receptor beta chain. The investigators reverse transcribed all of the isolated RNA, so they sequenced expressed TCRB transcripts. TCRdb keeps only in-frame clones here, not all; method: immunoSEQ multiplex PCR. The sample yields approximately 250,000 clones, more than 9% seen once. This CDR3 has 14 amino acids. Germline V gene data show CDR1 as SGHVS and CDR2 as FQNEAQ. The ends lost 5 bases at V and 6 bases at J; junction bases unmatched: 9. The sample is drawn from a study of beta chain features in type 1 diabetes. The V call is TRBV7-8, the J call TRBJ2-7; 8 bases line up with TRBD1. The specimen was naive CD4+ T cells from blood. This sequence was found in a woman under 30 in good health. The CDR3 sequence: CASSARDRLSEQYF. The CDR3 bases are TGTGCCAGCAGCGCCCGGGACAGGCTTTCCGAGCAGTACTTC.